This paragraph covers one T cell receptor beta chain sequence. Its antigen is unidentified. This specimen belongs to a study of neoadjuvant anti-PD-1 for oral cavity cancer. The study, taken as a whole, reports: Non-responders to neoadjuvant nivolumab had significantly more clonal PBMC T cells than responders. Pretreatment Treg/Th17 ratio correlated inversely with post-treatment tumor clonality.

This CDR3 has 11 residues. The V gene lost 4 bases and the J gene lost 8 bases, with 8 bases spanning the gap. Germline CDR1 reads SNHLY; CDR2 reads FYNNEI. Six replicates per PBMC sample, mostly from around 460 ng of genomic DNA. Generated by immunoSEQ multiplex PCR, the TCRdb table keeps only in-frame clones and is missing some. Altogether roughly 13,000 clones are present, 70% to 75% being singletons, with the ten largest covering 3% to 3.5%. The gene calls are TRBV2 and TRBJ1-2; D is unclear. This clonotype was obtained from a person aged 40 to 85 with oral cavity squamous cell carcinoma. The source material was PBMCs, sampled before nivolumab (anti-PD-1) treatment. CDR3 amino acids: CASSAWRGYTF. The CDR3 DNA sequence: TGTGCCAGCAGTGCATGGAGGGGCTACACCTTC. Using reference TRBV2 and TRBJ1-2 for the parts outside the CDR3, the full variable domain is EPEVTQTPSHQVTQMGQEVILRCVPISNHLYFYWYRQILGQKVEFLVSFYNNEISEKSEIFDDQFSVERPDGSNFTLKIRSTKLEDSAMYFCASSAWRGYTFGSGTRLTVV.